The rows below give T cell receptor beta chains drawn from one sample of a study of T cells in Graves' hyperthyroidism and ophthalmopathy. In TCRdb, the multiplex PCR reads were re-called with MiXCR into one record per CDR3 protein. The sample yields some 500,000 distinct CDR3 sequences, more than 15% seen once. Sequencing used blood. These receptors came from a woman younger than 45 with Graves' ophthalmopathy. CDR3s include the opening cysteine and the closing phenylalanine or tryptophan. D genes are given only for firm matches. Rows give clone size only sometimes, using once, few, many, or a class for an expanded clone.

J gene	V gene	clone size	CDR3 length	D gene	CDR3 protein	CDR3 DNA
TRBJ2-1	TRBV10-3	many	15	TRBD2	CAISGVREPYNEQFF	TGTGCCATCAGTGGTGTGCGGGAGCCCTACAATGAGCAGTTCTTC
TRBJ1-2	TRBV27	many	14	NA	CATTSTVTNYGYTF	TGTGCCACCACTTCGACAGTAACTAACTATGGCTACACCTTC
TRBJ1-5	TRBV6-1	NA	14	NA	CASREPGDNQPQHF	TGTGCCAGCAGGGAGCCAGGGGACAATCAGCCCCAGCATTTT
TRBJ1-5	TRBV6-2/TRBV6-3	NA	15	NA	CASVKKKTSNQPQHF	TGTGCCAGCGTTAAGAAGAAGACCAGCAATCAGCCCCAGCATTTT
TRBJ1-5	TRBV4-1	few	15	NA	CASSQGDRREGPQHF	TGCGCCAGCAGCCAAGGTGACAGAAGAGAGGGGCCCCAGCATTTT
TRBJ1-1	TRBV3-1	many	16	NA	CASSQEIGRVNTEAFF	TGTGCCAGCAGCCAAGAAATAGGGAGGGTGAACACTGAAGCTTTCTTT
TRBJ1-1	TRBV29-1	NA	13	NA	CSGRQLKDTEAFF	TGCAGCGGAAGACAGTTAAAGGACACTGAAGCTTTCTTT
TRBJ2-7	TRBV7-8	many	12	TRBD2	CASVAGGGEQYF	TGTGCGAGCGTGGCGGGAGGAGGGGAGCAGTACTTC
TRBJ1-1	TRBV4-3	many	15	NA	CASSQDTGGDTEAFF	TGCGCCAGCAGCCAAGATACGGGTGGAGACACTGAAGCTTTCTTT
TRBJ2-7	TRBV6-6	NA	15	TRBD1	CASSYGTGNSYEQYF	TGTGCCAGCAGTTACGGGACAGGGAACTCCTACGAGCAGTACTTC
TRBJ2-5	TRBV4-3	many	16	TRBD2	CASSQGGTSGQETQYF	TGCGCCAGCAGCCAAGGCGGGACTAGCGGCCAAGAGACCCAGTACTTC
TRBJ2-7	TRBV12-3/TRBV12-4	NA	12	NA	CASSLVSYEQCF	TGTGCCAGCAGTTTAGTGTCCTACGAGCAGTGCTTC
TRBJ2-1	TRBV7-3	many	16	NA	CASSHLWRSPYNEQFF	TGTGCCAGCAGCCATCTCTGGCGATCCCCCTACAATGAGCAGTTCTTC
TRBJ2-5	TRBV20-1	many	13	NA	CSARKGEGETQYF	TGCAGTGCTAGAAAGGGGGAGGGGGAGACCCAGTACTTC
TRBJ2-7	TRBV19	NA	17	TRBD2	CASSYRGLAGRFYEQYF	TGTGCCAGTAGCTATAGGGGACTAGCGGGACGCTTCTACGAGCAGTACTTC
TRBJ2-7	TRBV9	many	15	NA	CASSVDSRATYEQYF	TGTGCCAGCAGCGTAGATAGCAGGGCCACCTACGAGCAGTACTTC
TRBJ1-3	TRBV29-1	NA	13	NA	CSARRHSGNTIYF	TGCAGTGCTCGTCGGCACTCTGGAAACACCATATATTTT
TRBJ2-3	TRBV11-1	many	15	NA	CASNTERASTDTQYF	TGTGCCAGCAACACTGAGCGGGCTAGCACAGATACGCAGTATTTT
TRBJ1-2	TRBV6-1	many	13	NA	CASTSRVHYGYTF	TGTGCCAGCACCTCCCGGGTCCACTATGGCTACACCTTC
TRBJ2-7	TRBV10-3	many	14	NA	CAIREMAGTYEQYF	TGTGCCATCAGGGAGATGGCAGGGACGTACGAGCAGTACTTC
TRBJ2-1	TRBV20-1	few	11	NA	CSAWYRDHPFF	TGCAGTGCTTGGTACCGGGACCATCCGTTCTTC
TRBJ1-1	TRBV9	many	13	NA	CASSVEGISEAFF	TGTGCCAGCAGCGTAGAGGGGATTTCTGAAGCTTTCTTT
TRBJ2-5	TRBV11-2	many	15	TRBD1	CASSLIIGGGETQYF	TGTGCCAGCAGCTTAATAATAGGGGGCGGAGAGACCCAGTACTTC
TRBJ2-4	TRBV5-1	many	15	NA	CASSLGLGVGNIQYF	TGCGCCAGCAGCTTGGGGCTAGGGGTCGGAAACATTCAGTACTTC
TRBJ1-1	TRBV20-1	many	16	NA	CSARDWGRSGNTEAFF	TGCAGTGCTAGAGATTGGGGACGGTCAGGGAACACTGAAGCTTTCTTT
TRBJ1-5	TRBV18	many	14	TRBD1	CASSEDRGHQPQHF	TGTGCCAGCTCTGAGGACAGGGGGCATCAGCCCCAGCATTTT
TRBJ2-2	TRBV7-2	many	15	TRBD2	CASSLGGSNTGELFF	TGTGCCAGCAGCTTAGGCGGGAGTAACACCGGGGAGCTGTTTTTT